This T cell receptor beta chain was recorded in a study of T cell responses to AZD1222 COVID-19 vaccine. The germline V gene has CDR1 SGHDN and CDR2 FVKESK. The J segment lost 1 base and the V segment lost 4 bases, leaving 11 bases of the junction unmatched. The CDR3 sequence is 17 residues long. Method: immunoSEQ multiplex PCR; TCRdb's copy keeps in-frame clones and lacks some. The sample lists 140,000 to 150,000 clones; 90% to 95% were seen once. Study-level points and caveats: Distributed over spike, vaccine-associated CD4 TCRs predominated at 160-218 and 743-854.

Regarding this clone: As yet, its antigen is unknown.

The gene calls are TRBV14 and TRBJ1-2; 8 bases line up with TRBD1. The sequence was collected from an adult who had recovered from COVID-19. This specimen consisted of peripheral blood, obtained after recovery from COVID-19. The CDR3 spells CASSRKTGAFGNYGYTF. DNA of the CDR3: TGTGCCAGCAGCCGAAAGACAGGGGCTTTCGGTAACTATGGCTACACCTTC. Together with reference TRBV14 and TRBJ1-2, the CDR3 gives the full variable domain: EAGVTQFPSHSVIEKGQTVTLRCDPISGHDNLYWYRRVMGKEIKFLLHFVKESKQDESGMPNNRFLAERTGGTYSTLKVQPAELEDSGVYFCASSRKTGAFGNYGYTFGSGTRLTVV.